This TCR beta chain is drawn from a study of T cells after yellow fever vaccination. Study overall: SMART-Seq v4 Ultra Low Input prepared libraries from low-cell fractions. General study points: The study re-detected most primary-vaccination clones after the booster (96% CD4, around 90% CD8). Secondary responses were weaker yet peaked faster, day 5 versus 15.

TCRdb reanalysed the 5' RACE reads using MiXCR and keeps one entry per CDR3 protein. This sample carries approximately 150,000 distinct CDR3 sequences, 6.5% to 8.5% of them seen once, and the ten largest clones take approximately 0.67%. A few counts support this clonotype. Its target is not known. The V and J ends lost 0 bases and 6 bases respectively, with 17 bases between them. The germline gives CDR1 DFQATT, CDR2 SNEGSKA (reference sequence). The CDR3 contains 16 residues. The sequenced sample was CD4+ T cells sorted from PBMCs, obtained 5 days after the yellow fever booster vaccination. The rearrangement joins TRBV20-1 to TRBJ2-2, with D maybe TRBD2 (5 bases). The clonotype was recovered from a man aged 25 to 40 who received the YFV17D yellow fever vaccine. CDR3 bases: TGCAGTGCTAGAGACACCCGTAGAGGGATCGCCGGGGAGCTGTTTTTT. Its protein product is CSARDTRRGIAGELFF.